This T cell receptor beta chain is from a study of regulatory T cells in long-lasting Graves disease. To note about this clonotype: Its target is not known.

The time point was: persistent/refractory GD, antithyroid drugs over 5 years with positive TRAb. The authors made the TCR library using RNA they extracted from PBMCs. The source of the patients was an endocrinology department in Xi'an, China. The CDR3 consists of 11 residues. Trimming took off 1 base at V and 7 bases at J, with 7 bases between the two ends. Germline CDR1 reads DFQATT; CDR2 reads SNEGSKA (reference sequence). Whole-study results and caveats: Peripheral blood was the sole material, not thyroid tissue. The study found persistent patients shared more public clonotypes (approximately 2,700) than new patients (966).

Arm-PCR of CDR3 regions and iRepertoire HTBI primers were used to build TCR beta libraries. Authors' processing steps: From all samples, identification returned some 13 TRBJ and under 75 TRBV segments. A single record per CDR3 protein comes from TCRdb applying MiXCR to the multiplex PCR reads. The V and J calls and clone size are TCRdb's, not the authors'. The sample includes over 250,000 distinct CDR3 sequences, roughly a fifth of them seen just once. The rearrangement uses TRBV20-1 and TRBJ1-1; D remains unclear. Sample: peripheral blood mononuclear cells (PBMCs), taken when the disease was refractory, from a patient treated with antithyroid drugs. This receptor was obtained from a female donor with Graves disease. The CDR3 DNA reads as TGCAGTGCTAGAGGGTCGGTTGAAGCTTTCTTT. It codes for CSARGSVEAFF.